These 21 T cell receptor beta chains share one sample of origin, sequenced in a study of T-cell reconstitution after alpha-beta-depleted transplantation in children. TCRbeta library construction was performed incorporating unique molecular identifiers. TCRdb redid the calling of the PCR reads with MiXCR, one entry per CDR3 protein. The data contain over 550,000 distinct CDR3 sequences, about 10% of them singletons. Sequenced material: PBMCs from the stem cell graft donor, taken from the stem cell graft. These receptors came from a human donor who donated a stem cell graft to a child with acute myeloid leukemia.

This clonotype has a handful of counts. This chain joins TRBV7-8 and TRBJ1-1; D possibly corresponds to TRBD1 (5 bases). V gave up 4 bases and J gave up 5 bases, with 8 bases separating them. The germline V gene has CDR1 SGHVS and CDR2 FQNEAQ. The CDR3 is 12 amino acids. This chain's CDR3 is CASSYGQTEAFF. The CDR3 region has the DNA TGTGCCAGCAGCTACGGACAAACTGAAGCTTTCTTT.

The chain carries TRBV29-1 and TRBJ2-7; 7 bases are shared with TRBD2. There are 13 residues in the CDR3. The germline gives CDR1 SQVTM, CDR2 ANQGSEA. Trimming cost V 7 bases and J 2 bases; bases outside gene matches: 8. CDR3 amino acids: CSAKTAGPYEQYF. The CDR3 DNA follows: TGCAGCGCCAAGACAGCGGGACCCTACGAGCAGTACTTC.

The chain carries TRBV9 and TRBJ2-3; D may correspond to TRBD1 or TRBD2 (5 bases each). CDR1 and CDR2 from the germline V gene are SGDLS and YYNGEE. CDR3 length: 12 amino acids. Trimming stripped 4 bases from V and 9 bases from J, with 12 bases between. Here the CDR3 reads CASSIGETTQYF. The DNA of the CDR3 is TGTGCCAGCAGCATAGGGGAGACAACGCAGTATTTT.

In its sample, this clonotype was seen a few times. V is TRBV27 and J is TRBJ2-7; tentative D call: TRBD1 (5 bases). Germline CDR1 and CDR2: MNHEY and SMNVEV (reference sequence). CDR3 length: 13 amino acids. The germline V and J ends were trimmed by 3 bases and 5 bases, with 11 bases remaining between them. CDR3 sequence reads: CASSLFGANEQYF. DNA of the CDR3: TGTGCCAGCAGTTTGTTTGGGGCCAACGAGCAGTACTTC.

The V call is TRBV20-1, the J call TRBJ1-2; no definite D call. Germline V gives CDR1 DFQATT, CDR2 SNEGSKA (reference sequence). The CDR3 is made up of 14 amino acids. With 0 bases removed from V and 2 bases from J, the gap between germline ends came to 10 bases. CDR3 region: CSARDNWSNYGYTF. For the CDR3, the DNA is TGCAGTGCTAGAGATAATTGGTCGAACTATGGCTACACCTTC.

The table lists this clonotype with a few counts. The chain carries TRBV20-1 and TRBJ2-1; 8 positions match TRBD2. The germline CDR1 and CDR2 sequences are DFQATT and SNEGSKA (reference sequence). J was trimmed by 5 bases and V by 0 bases; bases with no gene match: 6. This CDR3 is 15 amino acids long. The CDR3 protein is CSAREVLAGDNEQFF. Here the CDR3 DNA reads TGCAGTGCTAGAGAAGTTCTAGCGGGTGACAATGAGCAGTTCTTC.

This clonotype was seen many times. This chain uses TRBV2 with TRBJ2-1, with 9 nucleotides matching TRBD2. The length of the CDR3 is 14 residues. Unmatched junction bases numbered 3, after V lost 2 bases and J lost 7 bases. The V gene's germline CDR1 is SNHLY and CDR2 FYNNEI. CDR3 sequence (DNA): TGTGCCAGCAGTGAACTAGCGGGAAGGAATGAGCAGTTCTTC. Translation gives CASSELAGRNEQFF.

The chain couples TRBV7-3 to TRBJ2-3; either TRBD1 or TRBD2 may fit D (5 bases each). Germline loops: CDR1 SGHTA, CDR2 FQGTGA. V lost 5 bases to trimming and J lost 4 bases, with 13 bases between them. There are 14 residues in the CDR3. The CDR3 loop reads CASSRGVASDTQYF. The DNA for the CDR3 is TGTGCCAGCAGCCGAGGGGTAGCATCAGATACGCAGTATTTT.

This clonotype was recorded a few times. The chain links TRBV4-3 to TRBJ2-5; D is perhaps TRBD2 (5 bases). Germline-derived CDR1 and CDR2 are LGHNA and YSLEER. The CDR3 is 13 amino acids. The V gene lost 4 bases and the J gene lost 5 bases, with 11 bases spanning the gap. The CDR3 region is CASSPSSWETQYF. For the CDR3, the DNA is TGCGCCAGCAGCCCATCTAGCTGGGAGACCCAGTACTTC.

The table lists this clonotype with many counts. V and J are TRBV15 and TRBJ2-3; TRBD1 might be the D (6 bases). The CDR3 runs 17 residues. CDR1 and CDR2 from the germline V gene are LNHNV and YYDKDF (reference sequence). Deletions cut 5 bases from V and 1 base from J, with 19 bases between. The CDR3: CATSPGVAAKGTDTQYF. CDR3 nucleotides: TGTGCCACCAGCCCAGGGGTGGCGGCCAAGGGCACAGATACGCAGTATTTT.

This clonotype was counted a few times. Here the CDR3 reads CASSHLNTGTGGKKGDTQYF. The DNA for the CDR3 is TGTGCCAGCAGCCATCTTAATACCGGGACAGGGGGCAAGAAGGGTGATACGCAGTATTTT. V usage is TRBV7-6 and J usage is TRBJ2-3, with 12 bases lining up with TRBD1. CDR3 size: 20 residues. With V trimmed by 5 bases and J by 6 bases, 21 bases remained unmatched. Germline V CDR1 and CDR2: SGHVS, FNYEAQ. Using reference TRBV7-6 and TRBJ2-3 for the parts outside the CDR3, the full variable domain is GAGVSQSPRYKVTKRGQDVALRCDPISGHVSLYWYRQALGQGPEFLTYFNYEAQQDKSGLPNDRFSAERPEGSISTLTIQRTEQRDSAMYRCASSHLNTGTGGKKGDTQYFGPGTRLTVL.

Ten or more counts support this clonotype. J is TRBJ2-3 and V is TRBV7-2; possibly TRBD2 for D (5 bases). Trimming left V 2 bases short and J 4 bases short, with 10 bases between. The CDR3 consists of 14 residues. Germline assignment: CDR1 SGHTA and CDR2 FQGNSA. The CDR3 nucleotides are TGTGCCAGCAGCTTAACTAGGTCGGCAGATACGCAGTATTTT. Its translation is CASSLTRSADTQYF. Based on the CDR3 plus reference TRBV7-2 and TRBJ2-3, the full variable domain is GAGVSQSPSNKVTEKGKDVELRCDPISGHTALYWYRQSLGQGLEFLIYFQGNSAPDKSGLPSDRFSAERTGGSVSTLTIQRTQQEDSAVYLCASSLTRSADTQYFGPGTRLTVL.

In this sample, this clonotype turned up many times. The rearrangement links TRBV20-1 to TRBJ2-1; 10 bases fit TRBD2. The germline gives CDR1 DFQATT, CDR2 SNEGSKA (reference sequence). The CDR3 runs 18 residues. V was clipped by 2 bases and J by 4 bases; unmatched bases: 14. CDR3 protein: CSARIAGGGISQYNEQFF. The DNA for the CDR3 is TGCAGTGCTAGAATAGCGGGAGGCGGAATATCTCAATACAATGAGCAGTTCTTC.

The table lists this clonotype with many counts. CDR3 sequence: CASSMGGDLYNEQFF. CDR3 DNA: TGCGCCAGCAGCATGGGGGGGGATCTCTACAATGAGCAGTTCTTC. The rearrangement joins TRBV5-1 to TRBJ2-1; 7 bases line up with TRBD2. CDR3 size: 15 residues. V dropped 4 bases and J dropped 3; count of bases not matched to a gene: 7. Per the germline V gene, CDR1 is SGHRS and CDR2 is YFSETQ.

There are many counts of this clonotype. The chain carries TRBV10-3 and TRBJ2-7; D may be TRBD1 (5 bases). CDR1 and CDR2 (germline): ENHRY, SYGVKD. The CDR3 totals 15 residues. The V end was cut by 6 bases, the J end by 5 bases, with 20 bases between. For the CDR3, the DNA is TGTGCCATCAGGAAGGACATGGGCCTACGGGACGAGCAGTACTTC. It encodes CAIRKDMGLRDEQYF.

The table lists this clonotype with a few counts. This chain links TRBV3-1 with TRBJ2-5, with TRBD1 identical over 8 bases. The J segment lost 4 bases and the V segment lost 0 bases, leaving 1 base of the junction unmatched. Germline V gene lookup returns CDR1 LGHDT and CDR2 YNNKEL (reference sequence). The CDR3 runs to 14 residues. The chain's CDR3 is CASSQDDRGETQYF. CDR3 sequence (DNA): TGTGCCAGCAGCCAAGATGACAGGGGAGAGACCCAGTACTTC.

The sample holds many counts of this clonotype. The chain carries TRBV2 and TRBJ2-2; 7 bases agree with TRBD2. In germline, CDR1 is SNHLY, CDR2 FYNNEI. The CDR3 length is 17 residues. Trimming at V came to 5 bases and at J to 2 bases, leaving 11 bases not matched to a gene. CDR3 DNA: TGTGCCAGCAGTATAGGACTAGTGGGAGGCAACACCGGGGAGCTGTTTTTT. Translated, it gives CASSIGLVGGNTGELFF.

This clonotype was recorded at least ten times. This rearrangement joins TRBV29-1 to TRBJ2-3; 7 positions match TRBD1. The CDR3 is made up of 15 amino acids. CDR1 is SQVTM and CDR2 is ANQGSEA in the germline V gene. V shed 0 bases, J shed 6 bases, and the junction held 9 bases outside the gene matches. In DNA form, the CDR3 reads TGCAGCGTTGAAGATCATTTGAGGGGGCATGATACGCAGTATTTT. It yields the protein CSVEDHLRGHDTQYF.

The J gene is TRBJ1-4, the V gene TRBV20-1; no reliable D call. Germline CDR1 is DFQATT and CDR2 is SNEGSKA (reference sequence). V lost 0 bases and J lost 4, with 6 bases in between. The CDR3 runs 13 residues. CDR3 residues: CSARDGHNEKLFF. CDR3 sequence (DNA): TGCAGTGCTAGAGACGGCCATAATGAAAAACTGTTTTTT.

This clonotype has a count of ten or more. The V and J genes are TRBV5-1 and TRBJ2-7, with D hard to call. The CDR3 sequence is 14 residues long. Germline V gene data show CDR1 as SGHRS and CDR2 as YFSETQ. Deletions cut 1 base from V and 3 bases from J, with 11 bases between. This CDR3 is CASSLRVWDYEQYF. DNA for the CDR3: TGCGCCAGCAGCTTGAGAGTGTGGGACTACGAGCAGTACTTC.

This clonotype was seen more than once but under ten times. The CDR3 DNA reads TGTGCCAGCAGGGGTGGAGGGTCTGGGGCCAACGTCCTGACTTTC. This sequence encodes CASRGGGSGANVLTF. This chain uses TRBV7-8 with TRBJ2-6, with D perhaps TRBD2 (6 bases). This CDR3 region has 15 residues. Germline CDR1 is SGHVS and CDR2 is FQNEAQ. The V gene lost 6 bases and the J gene lost 1 base, with 10 bases spanning the gap.